Listed here are 32 T cell receptor beta chains from one sample, sequenced in a study of cytomegalovirus exposure and HLA in healthy donors. The PCR had 60 Vbeta and 13 Jbeta primers. The repertoire was sequenced with immunoSEQ multiplex PCR; TCRdb's copy has only in-frame clones and lacks some. The repertoire includes around 130,000 clones, roughly 80% of them detected once, and 2.1% sits in the top ten. Source material: PBMCs. The receptors originated from a man younger than 40 in good health and CMV-seronegative.

This chain links TRBV19 with TRBJ2-7; D is possibly TRBD1 (5 bases). V was cut by 3 bases and J by 4 bases, with 13 bases left in between. Per germline, CDR1 LNHDA and CDR2 SQIVND (reference sequence). The CDR3 covers 14 residues. CDR3 in DNA: TGTGCCAGTAGTATGGGATCCACAGGTTACGAGCAGTACTTC. Amino acid sequence: CASSMGSTGYEQYF.

The V and J genes are TRBV7-9 and TRBJ2-7; D is ambiguous. V was shortened by 6 bases and J by 2 bases, with 8 bases between the two germline ends. The CDR3 consists of 12 residues. Germline lookup yields CDR1 SEHNR and CDR2 FQNEAQ (reference sequence). CDR3 in DNA: TGTGCCAGCAGTTTCAGGACCTACGAGCAGTACTTC. This translates into CASSFRTYEQYF.

The rearrangement joins TRBV4-2 to TRBJ1-1; D is ambiguous. This CDR3 spans 16 amino acids. The germline V gene has CDR1 LGHNA and CDR2 YNFKEQ. The V end lost 0 bases, the J end lost 1 base, and 12 bases lay between the germline ends. The CDR3 protein is CASSQESRAENTEAFF. The CDR3 DNA reads as TGTGCCAGCAGCCAAGAGTCGCGGGCGGAGAACACTGAAGCTTTCTTT.

This chain uses TRBV6-5 with TRBJ1-1; a weak D match, TRBD1 (5 bases). The CDR3 extends over 14 amino acids. Germline-derived CDR1 and CDR2 are MNHEY and SVGAGI. V was shortened by 2 bases and J by 0 bases, with 7 bases between the two germline ends. The CDR3 protein is CASSYGHLNTEAFF. The CDR3 nucleotides are TGTGCCAGCAGTTACGGACACTTGAACACTGAAGCTTTCTTT.

Points on this clone: Sequence at one end of the junction differs from germline and may be a read error. This rearrangement joins TRBV15 to TRBJ2-7, with 16 bases matching TRBD2. CDR3 length equals 17 residues. Germline CDR1 and CDR2: LNHNV and YYDKDF (reference sequence). The CDR3 bases are TGTGCCGCCAGCAGATCGGGACTAGCGGGAGGGCCCCACGAGCAGTACTTC. Its protein is CAASRSGLAGGPHEQYF. Looking up the rest from reference TRBV15 and TRBJ2-7 gives the full variable domain: DAMVIQNPRYQVTQFGKPVTLSCSQTLNHNVMYWYQQKSSQAPKLLFHYYDKDFNNEADTPDNFQSRRPNTSFCFLDIRSPGLGDTAMYLCAASRSGLAGGPHEQYFGPGTRLTVT.

The J gene is TRBJ2-7, the V gene TRBV6-5; 11 bases map to TRBD2. The trim removed 6 bases at V and 2 bases at J, leaving 6 bases unmatched. Germline CDR1 and CDR2: MNHEY and SVGAGI. This CDR3 contains 15 residues. CDR3 region: CASSLAGGTPYEQYF. In DNA form, the CDR3 reads TGTGCCAGCAGCCTAGCGGGGGGAACCCCCTACGAGCAGTACTTC.

The V gene is TRBV6-5, the J gene TRBJ1-1, with TRBD1 as a possible D gene (5 bases). Germline CDR1 is MNHEY and CDR2 is SVGAGI. The V and J ends lost 4 bases and 0 bases respectively, with 12 bases between them. CDR3 length: 15 residues. The CDR3 DNA is TGTGCCAGCAGTTTCTCGACAGCTCTGAACACTGAAGCTTTCTTT. Translating it yields CASSFSTALNTEAFF.

The table lists this clone with a count of one. V gene TRBV28 combines with J gene TRBJ1-2, with 9 bases identical to TRBD1. The CDR3 contains 16 residues. The J segment lost 5 bases and the V segment lost 6 bases, leaving 13 bases of the junction unmatched. CDR1 is MDHEN and CDR2 is SYDVKM in the germline V gene. In nucleotides, the CDR3 is TGTGCCAGCAGCCTAGGGTCCGGGACAGGGATTTATGGCTACACCTTC. Protein: CASSLGSGTGIYGYTF.

CDR3 coding DNA: TGTGCCAGCAGTGACCCGAGGGCAAATTCACCCCTCCACTTT. This translates into CASSDPRANSPLHF. V usage is TRBV6-4 and J usage is TRBJ1-6; no firm D call. Germline V gene data show CDR1 as MRHNA and CDR2 as SNTAGT. This CDR3 region has 14 residues. V lost 2 bases and J lost 7, with 9 bases in between.

The chain has TRBV7-9 and TRBJ2-5; D might be TRBD1 (5 bases). The J call is doubtful: the DNA matches TRBJ2-7 better. Germline CDR1 reads SEHNR; CDR2 reads FQNEAQ (reference sequence). CDR3 length: 11 amino acids. Here the CDR3 reads CASSSQGEQYF. The CDR3 nucleotides are TGTGCCAGCAGCTCCCAGGGCGAGCAGTACTTC.

This clone was recorded a few times. V gene TRBV18 combines with J gene TRBJ1-4, with 9 positions matching TRBD1. Germline V gene sequence: CDR1 KGHSH, CDR2 LQKENI. Trimming at V came to 3 bases and at J to 8 bases, leaving 10 bases not matched to a gene. The CDR3 has 16 residues. DNA of the CDR3: TGTGCCAGCTCACCCACCGCTGGGACAGGGAGCGAAAAACTGTTTTTT. Translation: CASSPTAGTGSEKLFF.

The V gene is TRBV5-1, the J gene TRBJ2-7; perhaps TRBD1 as D (6 bases). Per germline, CDR1 SGHRS and CDR2 YFSETQ. The CDR3 totals 13 residues. The ends were cut back, 4 bases at V and 1 base at J, with 9 bases in the middle. The DNA of the CDR3 is TGCGCCAGCAGCGCGACAGGATCCTACGAGCAGTACTTC. It yields the protein CASSATGSYEQYF.

This chain links TRBV6-5 with TRBJ2-3, with D possibly TRBD1 on 6 matching bases. There are 14 residues in the CDR3. V lost 6 bases and J 5 bases, leaving 15 bases between the germline ends. Germline V gives CDR1 MNHEY, CDR2 SVGAGI. The CDR3, as DNA: TGTGCCAGCAGCACACAGGGTTTACTAGATACGCAGTATTTT. Translating gives CASSTQGLLDTQYF.

The V and J genes are TRBV10-3 and TRBJ1-2; TRBD1 might be the D (5 bases). V lost 6 bases to trimming and J lost 5 bases, with 10 bases between them. CDR3 length: 12 amino acids. The germline gives CDR1 ENHRY, CDR2 SYGVKD. DNA of the CDR3: TGTGCCATCAGGTGGGGGGATTATGGCTACACCTTC. Its translation: CAIRWGDYGYTF.

Relative to its sample, this clone is medium-sized (0.01 to 0.1%). One end of the junction fails to match germline, which may point to a read error. The chain uses TRBV5-6 and TRBJ1-6; 9 nucleotides agree with TRBD1. The CDR3 has 19 residues. Germline CDR1 SGHDT, CDR2 YYEEEE. Here the CDR3 DNA reads TGTGCCAGCAGCTTGACGGGACAGGGAAAAAAATCCTCTAATTCACCCCTCCACTTT. This sequence encodes CASSLTGQGKKSSNSPLHF.

The chain couples TRBV6-1 to TRBJ2-5; 10 nucleotides agree with TRBD2. CDR1 is MNHNS and CDR2 is SASEGT in the germline V gene. The CDR3 consists of 15 residues. J lost 3 bases, V lost 6 bases, and 7 bases had no gene match. The CDR3 reads CASSSLLAGKETQYF. The CDR3 DNA reads TGTGCCAGCAGCTCCTTACTAGCGGGGAAAGAGACCCAGTACTTC.

CDR3 in DNA: TGTGCCAGCAGCCCGGGGACAGGGCGACCTCTCTCTGGAAACACCATATATTTT. Translating gives CASSPGTGRPLSGNTIYF. The V and J genes are TRBV7-8 and TRBJ1-3; TRBD1 matches 9 bases. Germline V gene data show CDR1 as SGHVS and CDR2 as FQNEAQ. The CDR3 is made up of 18 amino acids. The V segment lost 5 bases and the J segment 0 bases; nucleotides outside the gene matches: 11. The entire variable domain, with the rest obtained from reference TRBV7-8 and TRBJ1-3, is as follows: GAGVSQSPRYKVAKRGQDVALRCDPISGHVSLFWYQQALGQGPEFLTYFQNEAQLDKSGLPSDRFFAERPEGSVSTLKIQRTQQEDSAVYLCASSPGTGRPLSGNTIYFGEGSWLTVV.

This rearrangement joins TRBV5-1 to TRBJ2-6; tentatively, D is TRBD2 (5 bases). Trimming removed 3 bases from V and 4 bases from J, with 11 bases in between. Germline CDR1 and CDR2: SGHRS and YFSETQ. This CDR3 region has 15 residues. The CDR3: CASSSTGSGANVLTF. CDR3 nucleotide sequence: TGCGCCAGCAGCTCGACGGGATCCGGGGCCAACGTCCTGACTTTC. Based on the CDR3 plus reference TRBV5-1 and TRBJ2-6, the full variable domain is KAGVTQTPRYLIKTRGQQVTLSCSPISGHRSVSWYQQTPGQGLQFLFEYFSETQRNKGNFPGRFSGRQFSNSRSEMNVSTLELGDSALYLCASSSTGSGANVLTFGAGSRLTVL.

The chain is built from TRBV10-1 and TRBJ2-7; TRBD1 matches 9 bases. Germline V CDR1 and CDR2: WNHNN, SYGVQD (reference sequence). The CDR3 sequence is 13 residues long. Trimming cost V 4 bases and J 3 bases; bases outside gene matches: 1. CDR3 residues: CASSAGQGYEQYF. The CDR3 DNA follows: TGCGCCAGCAGTGCGGGACAGGGCTACGAGCAGTACTTC.

The chain carries TRBV2 and TRBJ1-5; TRBD1 agrees at 7 bases. The CDR3 length is 14 residues. Trimming removed 5 bases from V and 6 bases from J; junction bases left unmatched: 7. CDR1 is SNHLY and CDR2 is FYNNEI in the germline V gene. DNA of the CDR3: TGTGCCAGCAGTCCGACAGGGATAAGTCAGCCCCAGCATTTT. Translation: CASSPTGISQPQHF.

The chain links TRBV30 to TRBJ2-7, with a tentative D call TRBD1 (5 bases). Trimming left V 5 bases short and J 1 base short, with 15 bases between. Germline CDR1 and CDR2: GTSNPN and SVGIG (reference sequence). The CDR3 length is 14 residues. Here the CDR3 reads CAWSTPDSSYEQYF. The CDR3 bases are TGTGCCTGGTCTACACCTGACAGTTCCTACGAGCAGTACTTC. The entire variable domain, with the rest obtained from reference TRBV30 and TRBJ2-7, is as follows: SQTIHQWPATLVQPVGSPLSLECTVEGTSNPNLYWYRQAAGRGLQLLFYSVGIGQISSEVPQNLSASRPQDRQFILSSKKLLLSDSGFYLCAWSTPDSSYEQYFGPGTRLTVT.

On this clone itself: Its ends do not fully match the called genes, so a read error is possible. V and J are TRBV4-1 and TRBJ2-6; a weak D match, TRBD1 (5 bases). The germline V gene has CDR1 MGHRA and CDR2 YSYEKL. The CDR3 has 15 amino acids. The CDR3 DNA sequence: TGCGCCAGCAGCCAAGTTGAGGACATCACCAACGGCCTGACTTTC. It codes for CASSQVEDITNGLTF.

The chain carries TRBV2 and TRBJ2-5; a possible D gene is TRBD1 (6 bases). Per the germline V gene, CDR1 is SNHLY and CDR2 is FYNNEI. This CDR3 contains 12 residues. V gave up 7 bases and J gave up 3 bases, with 9 bases separating them. The chain's CDR3 is CASKRTEETQYF. The CDR3 DNA reads TGTGCCAGCAAGCGGACAGAAGAGACCCAGTACTTC.

This chain links TRBV20-1 with TRBJ2-7; maybe TRBD2 (5 bases). V dropped 6 bases and J dropped 7 bases, with 10 bases sitting between them. The CDR3 spans 10 residues. Germline values: CDR1 DFQATT, CDR2 SNEGSKA (reference sequence). CDR3 region: CSAKTGEQYF. The CDR3 nucleotides read TGCAGTGCCAAAACGGGGGAGCAGTACTTC.

The chain combines TRBV29-1 with TRBJ2-5, with 12 positions matching TRBD2. Germline CDR1 SQVTM, CDR2 ANQGSEA. Germline trimming cut 7 bases from V and 3 bases from J; bases unmatched to any gene: 6. The CDR3 spans 14 residues. CDR3 residues: CSGWLAGGEETQYF. DNA for the CDR3: TGCAGCGGCTGGCTAGCGGGGGGGGAAGAGACCCAGTACTTC. Full variable domain (remainder filled in from reference TRBV29-1 and TRBJ2-5): SAVISQKPSRDICQRGTSLTIQCQVDSQVTMMFWYRQQPGQSLTLIATANQGSEATYESGFVIDKFPISRPNLTFSTLTVSNMSPEDSSIYLCSGWLAGGEETQYFGPGTRLLVL.

J is TRBJ2-3 and V is TRBV9, with a weak D call TRBD1 (5 bases). The V and J ends lost 7 bases and 5 bases respectively, with 8 bases between them. Looked up from germline, CDR1 is SGDLS and CDR2 is YYNGEE. The CDR3 runs to 11 residues. CDR3 sequence (DNA): TGTGCCAGCGATCAGGGAGATACGCAGTATTTT. The encoded protein is CASDQGDTQYF.

The sample holds a few counts of this clone. The V gene is TRBV11-2, the J gene TRBJ1-2, with D possibly matching TRBD1 (6 bases). Trimming left V 5 bases short and J 1 base short, with 11 bases between. Germline CDR1 and CDR2: SGHAT and FQNNGV. The CDR3 totals 14 residues. The DNA for the CDR3 is TGTGCCAGCAGCCCAATACAGGGTAACTATGGCTACACCTTC. This sequence encodes CASSPIQGNYGYTF.

The chain links TRBV10-3 to TRBJ1-5; possible D gene TRBD1, 6 bases. CDR1 is ENHRY and CDR2 is SYGVKD in the germline V gene. With 8 bases removed from V and 2 bases from J, the gap between germline ends came to 10 bases. The CDR3 runs to 13 residues. CDR3 in amino acids: CAIAPGGNQPQHF. CDR3 DNA: TGTGCCATCGCACCAGGGGGCAATCAGCCCCAGCATTTT.

This clone was seen a few times. The V call is TRBV28, the J call TRBJ2-7; D possibly corresponds to TRBD1 (5 bases). The CDR3 spans 14 residues. With 5 bases removed from V and 2 bases from J, the gap between germline ends came to 13 bases. CDR1 is MDHEN and CDR2 is SYDVKM in the germline V gene. CDR3 nucleotides: TGTGCCAGCAGTCCTTCTTCAGGGACCTACGAGCAGTACTTC. Protein product: CASSPSSGTYEQYF.

The genes are TRBV25-1 and TRBJ1-6, with 8 bases identical to TRBD1. Per the germline V gene, CDR1 is MGHDK and CDR2 is SYGVNS. The CDR3 covers 16 residues. With 2 bases clipped from V and 9 bases from J, the junction kept 9 bases outside the gene matches. DNA of the CDR3: TGTGCCAGCAGTGAACAGGGGGCGAAGGGATCTTCACCCCTCCACTTT. This gives the protein CASSEQGAKGSSPLHF.

The J gene is TRBJ1-1, the V gene TRBV10-2, with D perhaps matching TRBD1 (5 bases). Trimming removed 6 bases from V and 1 base from J, with 9 bases in between. Germline CDR1 WSHSY, CDR2 SAAADI. The CDR3 runs to 13 residues. The DNA of the CDR3 is TGCGCCAGCAGCGTCAGGGAGAACACTGAAGCTTTCTTT. Its protein is CASSVRENTEAFF.

The J gene is TRBJ2-1, the V gene TRBV7-2; the match to TRBD2 covers 11 bases. The CDR3 length is 15 residues. V shed 4 bases, J shed 15 bases, and the junction held 14 bases outside the gene matches. Germline loops: CDR1 SGHTA, CDR2 FQGNSA. CDR3 sequence (DNA): TGTGCCAGCAGCTCCCTAGCGGGGGGCCCGGGGAGTCGGTTCTTC. Its translation: CASSSLAGGPGSRFF.